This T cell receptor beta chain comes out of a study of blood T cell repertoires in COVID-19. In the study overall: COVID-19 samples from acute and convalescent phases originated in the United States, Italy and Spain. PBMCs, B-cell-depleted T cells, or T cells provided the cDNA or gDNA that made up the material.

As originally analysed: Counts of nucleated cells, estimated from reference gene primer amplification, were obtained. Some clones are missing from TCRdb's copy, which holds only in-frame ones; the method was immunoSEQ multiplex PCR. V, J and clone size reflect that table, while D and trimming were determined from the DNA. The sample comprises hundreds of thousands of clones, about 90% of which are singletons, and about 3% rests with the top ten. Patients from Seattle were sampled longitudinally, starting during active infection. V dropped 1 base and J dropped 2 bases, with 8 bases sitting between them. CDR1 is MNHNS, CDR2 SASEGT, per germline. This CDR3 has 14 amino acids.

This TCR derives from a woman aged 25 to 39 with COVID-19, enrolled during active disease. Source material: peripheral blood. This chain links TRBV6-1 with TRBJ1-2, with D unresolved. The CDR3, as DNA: TGTGCCAGCAGTGAAGGGCACCAGAACTATGGCTACACCTTC. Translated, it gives CASSEGHQNYGYTF.